A single TCR beta chain is shown here with its context. Its matching antigen is unknown. The data derive from a study of CD4 T cells in relation to SARS-CoV-2 and coronaviruses. About the study: PBMCs were cultured with antigen for roughly 11 days before TCR beta sequencing.

The unexposed donors gave CD4+ T cells in 2011-2018, prior to COVID-19. After less than 11 days of culture, CD4+ T cells were isolated. J was trimmed by 2 bases and V by 4 bases; bases with no gene match: 1. The CDR3 spans 14 residues. Germline CDR1 reads ENHRY; CDR2 reads SYGVKD. TCRdb keeps only in-frame clones here, not all; method: immunoSEQ multiplex PCR. The sample lists 20,000 to 25,000 clones, around 80% occurring once. This receptor was taken from a human donor in good health. This chain connects TRBV10-3 to TRBJ1-5, with 8 nucleotides matching TRBD1. Input material: CD4+ T cells from PBMCs, cultured in vitro. CDR3 bases: TGTGCCATCAGTGGGGGACAGGGCAATCAGCCCCAGCATTTT. As protein: CAISGGQGNQPQHF.